This T cell receptor (beta chain) was sequenced in a study of T cell repertoires in cytomegalovirus infection. Study details: Carrying CMV and the relevant HLA type showed in public TCR beta signatures. Findings and caveats of the study: Public TCR beta family frequency separated CMV-and-HLA carriers, including in an independent cohort. Dominant in the ex vivo response were TCR beta clonotypes restricted by HLA-C and specific for CMV.

This clonotype was seen a few times. Antigen unknown. Germline loops: CDR1 MDHEN, CDR2 SYDVKM. CDR3 length: 15 amino acids. Losses at the gene ends were 5 bases for V and 8 bases for J; bases not matched to a gene: 14. TCRdb re-called the reads with MiXCR, one entry per CDR3 protein. The sample holds just under 550,000 distinct CDR3 sequences, around a quarter seen once. This chain uses TRBV28 with TRBJ2-5; 7 bases match TRBD1. The source is a human donor in good health (CMV status not recorded). Some clones in this sample may be carry-over from other donors' samples. Material for sequencing was PBMCs. CDR3 in DNA: TGTGCCAGCAGTAAACCTGCGACAGGGACGTTTACCCAGTACTTC. Translated, it gives CASSKPATGTFTQYF.